The clone carrying this TCR beta chain has ten or more counts. Its specificity is unknown. The record originates from a study of regulatory T cells in long-lasting Graves disease. About the research overall: Those Graves' patients who were newly diagnosed had been on antithyroid drugs under 3 months. Whole-study results and caveats: Persistent disease preferred TRBV28, TRBJ1-2 and TRBJ2-5; new disease, TRBV20-1 and TRBJ2-1.

As to time point: newly diagnosed GD, antithyroid drugs for less than 3 months. PBMC RNA served as the TCR library source. V lost 2 bases and J lost 1; bases outside the gene matches: 6. The CDR3 runs 16 residues. Germline V lookup: CDR1 MDHEN, CDR2 SYDVKM. CDR3-region Arm-PCR and iRepertoire HTBI primers produced the TCR beta libraries. Each CDR3 protein gets one entry after TCRdb re-called the multiplex PCR reads with MiXCR. The sample consists of over 350,000 distinct CDR3 sequences, 12% to 15% of them appearing once. This same sample was also taken into another study, of T cells in Graves' hyperthyroidism and ophthalmopathy. That report adds: The study based diagnoses on clinical symptoms, serum thyroxine and TRAb, thyroid ultrasound and orbital computed tomography. Ophthalmopathy was separated from stable hyperthyroidism by a 13 V-J model.

The sequence came from a woman aged 45-60 years with Graves disease. The source material was peripheral blood mononuclear cells (PBMCs), sampled at new diagnosis, from a patient treated with antithyroid drugs. The rearrangement uses TRBV28 and TRBJ2-7; TRBD2 matches at 9 bases. The CDR3 sequence is CASSLQAGGTSYEQYF. In DNA form, the CDR3 reads TGTGCCAGCAGTTTACAAGCGGGGGGTACTTCCTACGAGCAGTACTTC.